The 16 T cell receptor beta chains below were found in one sample sequenced in a study of T cell repertoires in cytomegalovirus infection (dated by TCRdb to about 2019). Sequencing used an Illumina HiSeq 1500. Through fastp at Q25 and MiXCR, TCRdb rebuilt clones from the public reads, retaining in-frame beta chains. Entries that share a CDR3 protein sequence are merged under the most common genes and DNA. The sample records roughly 300,000 distinct CDR3 sequences, more than 20% of which are singletons. The ten largest clonotypes hold around 13% of the sample. The sample comprised PBMCs. Receptors were obtained from a human donor in good health (CMV status not recorded). Some clones in this sample may be carry-over from other donors' samples.

V and J are TRBV20-1 and TRBJ2-2; 8 bases map to TRBD2. Looked up from germline, CDR1 is DFQATT and CDR2 is SNEGSKA (reference sequence). Unmatched junction bases numbered 6, after V lost 3 bases and J lost 3 bases. This CDR3 contains 15 residues. CDR3: CSASKLADYTGELFF. The CDR3 nucleotides read TGCAGTGCTAGTAAACTAGCGGACTACACCGGGGAGCTGTTTTTT.

The chain links TRBV7-6 to TRBJ1-1; TRBD1 might be the D (6 bases). The germline V gene has CDR1 SGHVS and CDR2 FNYEAQ. The CDR3 totals 14 residues. The V end lost 4 bases, the J end lost 6 bases, and 15 bases lay between the germline ends. The DNA of the CDR3 is TGTGCCAGCAGCTCCGAACAGGGATTAGCTGAAGCTTTCTTT. Protein sequence: CASSSEQGLAEAFF.

This clonotype was detected many times. This rearrangement joins TRBV7-2 to TRBJ2-3; 11 bases align to TRBD1. Germline-derived CDR1 and CDR2 are SGHTA and FQGNSA. J lost 3 bases, V lost 3 bases, and 2 bases had no gene match. The CDR3 runs 15 residues. The CDR3 sequence is CASSFGDRGTDTQYF. The CDR3 bases are TGTGCCAGCAGCTTTGGGGACAGGGGGACAGATACGCAGTATTTT.

Only a few counts were recorded for this clonotype. V gene TRBV2 combines with J gene TRBJ2-7; 10 nucleotides line up with TRBD2. The CDR3 length is 18 residues. V lost 5 bases and J lost 2; bases outside the gene matches: 15. Germline V gives CDR1 SNHLY, CDR2 FYNNEI. The CDR3 loop is CASSSPIAGGLVAYEQYF. The CDR3 coding sequence is TGTGCCAGCAGTTCTCCGATAGCGGGAGGTCTGGTTGCCTACGAGCAGTACTTC.

This clonotype was seen ten or more times. The J gene is TRBJ2-3, the V gene TRBV7-2; no clear D. Germline values: CDR1 SGHTA, CDR2 FQGNSA. This CDR3 contains 15 residues. V lost 4 bases and J 2 bases, leaving 13 bases between the germline ends. The CDR3 DNA sequence: TGTGCCAGCAGCTCAGGAGTGGGGTTCACAGATACGCAGTATTTT. Translating gives CASSSGVGFTDTQYF.

This sequence joins TRBV6-2 or TRBV6-3 and TRBJ1-1; a possible D gene is TRBD1 (5 bases). The germline gives CDR1 MNHEY, CDR2 SVGEGT. Trimming took off 5 bases at V and 0 bases at J, with 13 bases between the two ends. The CDR3 runs 15 residues. The CDR3 is CASSDPGRLNTEAFF. The CDR3 region has the DNA TGTGCCAGCAGTGATCCGGGACGGCTGAACACTGAAGCTTTCTTT.

This clonotype was seen a handful of times. V usage is TRBV6-2 or TRBV6-3 and J usage is TRBJ2-1, with D tentatively TRBD1 (5 bases). The CDR3 loop spans 14 amino acids. CDR1 is MNHEY and CDR2 is SVGEGT in the germline V gene. Trimming took off 7 bases at V and 4 bases at J, with 14 bases between the two ends. The CDR3 DNA reads as TGTGCCAGCACCCCTATGGGGCTTTACAATGAGCAGTTCTTC. Encoded protein: CASTPMGLYNEQFF.

This clonotype was picked up a small number of times. CDR3 bases: TGTGCCAGCAGTGAGGGGGGACGTGCTGAAGCTTTCTTT. The encoded protein is CASSEGGRAEAFF. The chain couples TRBV12-3 or TRBV12-4 to TRBJ1-1, with a weak D call TRBD1 (6 bases). V gave up 5 bases and J gave up 6 bases, with 13 bases separating them. The CDR3 consists of 13 residues.

Turning to this clonotype: Germline and junction disagree at one end, which may indicate a read error. J is TRBJ2-2 and V is TRBV7-2, with 7 bases fitting TRBD2. Looked up from germline, CDR1 is SGHTA and CDR2 is FQGNSA. The CDR3 spans 12 residues. DNA for the CDR3: TGTGCCAGCAGCTTAATCGGCGGGGGGCTGTTTTTT. This translates into CASSLIGGGLFF.

This clonotype was picked up many times. This chain connects TRBV2 to TRBJ2-2; 7 bases map to TRBD2. The V segment lost 7 bases and the J segment 4 bases; nucleotides outside the gene matches: 3. Germline CDR1 SNHLY, CDR2 FYNNEI. CDR3 length: 13 residues. The DNA of the CDR3 is TGTGCCAGCAAGGAGCGGGGCACCGGGGAGCTGTTTTTT. Encoded protein: CASKERGTGELFF. Combining the CDR3 with reference TRBV2 and TRBJ2-2 gives the whole variable domain EPEVTQTPSHQVTQMGQEVILRCVPISNHLYFYWYRQILGQKVEFLVSFYNNEISEKSEIFDDQFSVERPDGSNFTLKIRSTKLEDSAMYFCASKERGTGELFFGEGSRLTVL.

The chain recombines TRBV10-3 with TRBJ2-7; possibly TRBD1 or TRBD2 for D (5 bases each). The CDR3 consists of 15 residues. The germline gives CDR1 ENHRY, CDR2 SYGVKD. V lost 4 bases and J lost 3, with 16 bases in between. This CDR3 is CAISGQGGSGYEQYF. For the CDR3, the DNA is TGTGCCATCAGTGGGCAGGGTGGGAGTGGCTACGAGCAGTACTTC.

V gene TRBV14 combines with J gene TRBJ1-6; D possibly corresponds to TRBD1 (5 bases). V gave up 1 base and J gave up 3 bases, with 13 bases separating them. Germline V lookup: CDR1 SGHDN, CDR2 FVKESK. The CDR3 contains 17 residues. The CDR3 here is CASSQVQGVVYNSPLHF. The CDR3 DNA sequence: TGTGCCAGCAGCCAAGTTCAAGGGGTTGTCTATAATTCACCCCTCCACTTT.

This clonotype was seen at least ten times. This chain joins TRBV7-2 and TRBJ2-3, with 8 bases that match TRBD1. Trimming cost V 2 bases and J 6 bases; bases outside gene matches: 7. The CDR3 runs to 15 residues. CDR1 and CDR2 from the germline V gene are SGHTA and FQGNSA. This CDR3 is CASSLTAGGWDTQYF. The CDR3, as DNA: TGTGCCAGCAGCTTAACGGCAGGGGGCTGGGATACGCAGTATTTT.

This clonotype was recorded many times. The chain couples TRBV7-2 to TRBJ2-3; 8 bases line up with TRBD1. V trimming: 1 base; J trimming: 2 bases; junction bases outside the gene matches: 8. CDR3 length: 17 amino acids. Germline CDR1 is SGHTA and CDR2 is FQGNSA. CDR3 nucleotide sequence: TGTGCCAGCAGCTTAGTTAGCCGGACAGGGCCCACAGATACGCAGTATTTT. Residues: CASSLVSRTGPTDTQYF.

This clonotype turned up a few times. This chain links TRBV20-1 with TRBJ1-1; 7 bases fit TRBD1. V shed 4 bases and J 4 bases; nucleotides not matched to a gene: 9. This CDR3 comprises 14 residues. The germline gives CDR1 DFQATT, CDR2 SNEGSKA (reference sequence). This chain's CDR3 is CSANEGAVSTEAFF. The CDR3 DNA follows: TGCAGTGCTAATGAGGGGGCAGTGAGCACTGAAGCTTTCTTT.

The chain uses TRBV6-8 and TRBJ2-1; the match to TRBD2 covers 12 bases. Unmatched junction bases numbered 9, after V lost 2 bases and J lost 4 bases. The CDR3 sequence is 18 residues long. Germline V gene lookup returns CDR1 MNHGY and CDR2 SAAAGT. CDR3 amino acids: CASSYRLAGALTYNEQFF. CDR3 in DNA: TGTGCCAGCAGTTACCGACTAGCGGGAGCCCTAACTTACAATGAGCAGTTCTTC.